These 26 T cell receptor beta chains share one sample of origin, sequenced in a study of CD8+ T cells in alopecia areata. RNA was extracted and reverse transcribed into cDNA as the sequencing template. Here immunoSEQ multiplex PCR was the method, and the copy in TCRdb shows in-frame clones only, minus some. The repertoire holds approximately 140,000 clones, with approximately 50% as singletons. The specimen sequenced was CD4+ T cells sorted from blood. These receptors all come from a human donor with alopecia areata.

This sequence joins TRBV14 and TRBJ2-1; D is perhaps TRBD1 (5 bases). The V end lost 5 bases, the J end lost 3 bases, and 14 bases lay between the germline ends. Per the germline V gene, CDR1 is SGHDN and CDR2 is FVKESK. The CDR3 contains 15 residues. As DNA, the CDR3 is TGTGCCAGCAGCGATTTCAGGGCTCTCTACAATGAGCAGTTCTTC. This encodes CASSDFRALYNEQFF. Full variable domain (rest looked up from reference TRBV14 and TRBJ2-1): EAGVTQFPSHSVIEKGQTVTLRCDPISGHDNLYWYRRVMGKEIKFLLHFVKESKQDESGMPNNRFLAERTGGTYSTLKVQPAELEDSGVYFCASSDFRALYNEQFFGPGTRLTVL.

The rearrangement uses TRBV7-8 and TRBJ2-7, with D perhaps matching TRBD1 or TRBD2 (5 bases each). The CDR3 has 11 residues. CDR1 and CDR2 (germline): SGHVS, FQNEAQ. The CDR3 loop is CASSLGRGLAV. DNA of the CDR3: TGTGCCAGCAGCCTGGGACGTGGTTTAGCCGTC.

The rearrangement joins TRBV5-1 to TRBJ2-7; possibly TRBD2 for D (7 bases). The CDR3 is 16 residues long. V was shortened by 4 bases and J by 6 bases, with 23 bases between the two germline ends. Looked up from germline, CDR1 is SGHRS and CDR2 is YFSETQ. DNA of the CDR3: TGCGCCAGCAGCCCGGCCCCTCGGGGGGCGTCCAGCGAGCAGTACTTC. Translation gives CASSPAPRGASSEQYF.

This clone has only a few counts. This chain uses TRBV7-9 with TRBJ2-1; no reliable D call. From germline, CDR1 is SEHNR and CDR2 FQNEAQ (reference sequence). Trimming removed 6 bases at V and 6 bases at J, with 15 bases between. The CDR3 has 14 residues. DNA for the CDR3: TGTGCCAGCAGGTCCCCCCGTCTTGCCAATGAGCAGTTCTTC. Its translation is CASRSPRLANEQFF.

The sample holds a few counts of this clone. V gene TRBV2 combines with J gene TRBJ2-1; 8 bases match TRBD2. The CDR3 length is 15 residues. CDR1 is SNHLY and CDR2 is FYNNEI in the germline V gene. V was pared by 6 bases and J by 4 bases, with 8 bases of the junction left unmatched. CDR3 sequence (DNA): TGTGCCAGCAGCCCCACGGTAGCGGGGTACAATGAGCAGTTCTTC. Residues: CASSPTVAGYNEQFF.

The chain uses TRBV4-1 and TRBJ2-7, with 7 nucleotides matching TRBD1. The junction had 3 bases not matched to a gene; V was cut back by 4 bases and J by 0 bases. The CDR3 runs 14 residues. CDR1 is MGHRA, CDR2 YSYEKL, per germline. CDR3 loop: CASSRGTVSYEQYF. CDR3 DNA: TGCGCCAGCAGCCGGGGGACAGTCTCCTACGAGCAGTACTTC.

This clone was counted a few times. This rearrangement joins TRBV29-1 to TRBJ1-2, with TRBD1 matching 9 bases. Germline V gene sequence: CDR1 SQVTM, CDR2 ANQGSEA. V was clipped by 6 bases and J by 4 bases; unmatched bases: 6. The CDR3 loop spans 13 amino acids. The CDR3: CSVETGGIYGYTF. The CDR3 DNA reads as TGCAGCGTAGAAACAGGGGGCATCTATGGCTACACCTTC.

The table lists this clone with a few counts. This sequence joins TRBV19 and TRBJ2-3, with D perhaps TRBD1 (5 bases). Germline CDR1 is LNHDA and CDR2 is SQIVND (reference sequence). The V and J ends lost 5 bases and 1 base respectively, with 25 bases between them. This CDR3 comprises 19 residues. The CDR3 here is CASSPRTRFVDSRTDTQYF. The CDR3 nucleotides are TGTGCCAGTAGTCCCCGGACACGATTCGTTGACAGCCGCACAGATACGCAGTATTTT.

This clone has a handful of counts. This sequence joins TRBV7-9 and TRBJ2-6; D is possibly TRBD1 (6 bases). Germline CDR1 reads SEHNR; CDR2 reads FQNEAQ (reference sequence). This CDR3 region has 16 residues. The germline V and J ends were trimmed by 5 bases and 2 bases, with 13 bases remaining between them. In DNA form, the CDR3 reads TGTGCCAGCAGCCCGGGACACGAAACTGGGGCCAACGTCCTGACTTTC. Translating gives CASSPGHETGANVLTF.

The chain couples TRBV4-1 to TRBJ1-2; D is unclear. V lost 0 bases and J 5 bases, leaving 13 bases between the germline ends. The CDR3 loop spans 15 amino acids. Germline V gene sequence: CDR1 MGHRA, CDR2 YSYEKL. The CDR3 coding sequence is TGCGCCAGCAGCCAAGATGAGGGTTCCCCATATGGCTACACCTTC. It codes for CASSQDEGSPYGYTF.

This clone has a handful of counts. The rearrangement links TRBV5-1 to TRBJ2-1; 10 bases fit TRBD2. J lost 6 bases, V lost 1 base, and 4 bases had no gene match. The germline CDR1 and CDR2 sequences are SGHRS and YFSETQ. This CDR3 region has 15 residues. CDR3 sequence (DNA): TGCGCCAGCAGCTTGACTAGCGGGACTACCAATGAGCAGTTCTTC. Residues: CASSLTSGTTNEQFF. Full variable domain (rest looked up from reference TRBV5-1 and TRBJ2-1): KAGVTQTPRYLIKTRGQQVTLSCSPISGHRSVSWYQQTPGQGLQFLFEYFSETQRNKGNFPGRFSGRQFSNSRSEMNVSTLELGDSALYLCASSLTSGTTNEQFFGPGTRLTVL.

V and J are TRBV28 and TRBJ1-1, with D perhaps matching TRBD1 (5 bases). Germline V gene sequence: CDR1 MDHEN, CDR2 SYDVKM. V was trimmed by 6 bases and J by 0 bases, leaving 11 bases between them. The CDR3 spans 14 residues. CDR3 residues: CASRPGGVNTEAFF. The DNA of the CDR3 is TGTGCCAGCAGGCCTGGGGGGGTGAACACTGAAGCTTTCTTT.

The genes are TRBV5-1 and TRBJ2-5, with 10 bases fitting TRBD2. The CDR3 is 14 amino acids. The germline CDR1 and CDR2 sequences are SGHRS and YFSETQ. The V and J ends lost 4 bases and 3 bases, in that order; junction bases with no gene match: 3. CDR3 in DNA: TGCGCCAGCAGCATCGGACTAGCGGAAGAGACCCAGTACTTC. Protein: CASSIGLAEETQYF. The complete variable domain, with remaining parts taken from reference TRBV5-1 and TRBJ2-5, reads KAGVTQTPRYLIKTRGQQVTLSCSPISGHRSVSWYQQTPGQGLQFLFEYFSETQRNKGNFPGRFSGRQFSNSRSEMNVSTLELGDSALYLCASSIGLAEETQYFGPGTRLLVL.

This chain joins TRBV9 and TRBJ1-2, with D possibly TRBD1 on 6 matching bases. CDR1 and CDR2 from the germline V gene are SGDLS and YYNGEE. V was shortened by 1 base and J by 8 bases, with 12 bases between the two germline ends. The CDR3 runs to 13 residues. The DNA for the CDR3 is TGTGCCAGCAGCGTAAATCAGGGGAAGGGCTACACCTTC. Translation gives CASSVNQGKGYTF. Together with reference TRBV9 and TRBJ1-2, the CDR3 gives the full variable domain: DSGVTQTPKHLITATGQRVTLRCSPRSGDLSVYWYQQSLDQGLQFLIQYYNGEERAKGNILERFSAQQFPDLHSELNLSSLELGDSALYFCASSVNQGKGYTFGSGTRLTVV.

The V and J genes are TRBV2 and TRBJ1-5, with 7 nucleotides matching TRBD1. The J segment lost 4 bases and the V segment lost 3 bases, leaving 3 bases of the junction unmatched. The CDR3 has 14 amino acids. In germline, CDR1 is SNHLY, CDR2 FYNNEI. In nucleotides, the CDR3 is TGTGCCAGCAGTGACTCGGACAGGAATCAGCCCCAGCATTTT. Protein sequence: CASSDSDRNQPQHF.

The rearrangement joins TRBV15 to TRBJ2-2; D is ambiguous. CDR1 and CDR2 (germline): LNHNV, YYDKDF (reference sequence). The CDR3 has 13 residues. V lost 9 bases and J lost 0, with 8 bases in between. The CDR3 region is CATTAANTGELFF. The CDR3 region has the DNA TGTGCCACTACAGCCGCGAACACCGGGGAGCTGTTTTTT.

Only a few counts were recorded for this clone. The chain combines TRBV28 with TRBJ2-7; D perhaps matches TRBD2 (5 bases). Deletions cut 6 bases from V and 6 bases from J, with 18 bases between. The germline V gene encodes CDR1 MDHEN and CDR2 SYDVKM. The CDR3 runs 14 residues. The CDR3 bases are TGTGCCAGCAGCTCGTATATGTTACGGGGCGAGCAGTACTTC. This gives the protein CASSSYMLRGEQYF.

This sequence joins TRBV2 and TRBJ1-5; a possible D gene is TRBD1 (5 bases). V was shortened by 8 bases and J by 0 bases, with 14 bases between the two germline ends. The CDR3 runs 15 residues. Per the germline V gene, CDR1 is SNHLY and CDR2 is FYNNEI. CDR3 protein: CASRPDSYSNQPQHF. CDR3 nucleotides: TGTGCCAGCCGGCCTGACAGTTATAGCAATCAGCCCCAGCATTTT.

The chain combines TRBV5-1 with TRBJ2-6; D gene unclear. Germline CDR1 and CDR2: SGHRS and YFSETQ. Trimming shortened V by 4 bases and J by 0 bases, and 17 bases separated the two germline ends. The CDR3 has 18 amino acids. The CDR3 reads CASSTTGLPRSGANVLTF. DNA of the CDR3: TGCGCCAGCAGCACCACCGGGCTCCCCCGCTCTGGGGCCAACGTCCTGACTTTC.

The rearrangement links TRBV6-5 to TRBJ1-5; D is possibly TRBD1 (5 bases). Germline V gene sequence: CDR1 MNHEY, CDR2 SVGAGI. V lost 0 bases to trimming and J lost 5 bases, with 11 bases between them. The CDR3 is made up of 15 amino acids. The CDR3 here is CASSYSGQGDQPQHF. The CDR3 DNA sequence: TGTGCCAGCAGTTACTCGGGTCAGGGCGATCAGCCCCAGCATTTT.

This rearrangement joins TRBV5-1 to TRBJ1-1, with D uncertain. V lost 0 bases to trimming and J lost 10 bases, with 13 bases between them. There are 13 residues in the CDR3. CDR1 and CDR2 (germline): SGHRS, YFSETQ. The CDR3 is CASSLGFGEGAFF. The CDR3 DNA reads TGCGCCAGCAGCTTGGGTTTCGGGGAAGGAGCTTTCTTT.

The chain has TRBV5-4 and TRBJ2-1, with 10 bases lining up with TRBD2. Germline CDR1 SGHNT, CDR2 YYREEE (reference sequence). CDR3 size: 12 residues. V lost 2 bases and J lost 12; bases outside the gene matches: 2. In DNA form, the CDR3 reads TGTGCCAGCAGCTTCGAGCGGGGGGGGCAGTTCTTC. This sequence encodes CASSFERGGQFF.

This clone has more than one count but fewer than ten. The chain links TRBV5-1 to TRBJ2-5, with TRBD2 matching 7 bases. Trimming removed 0 bases from V and 4 bases from J; junction bases left unmatched: 9. The CDR3 has 16 residues. Germline V lookup: CDR1 SGHRS, CDR2 YFSETQ. CDR3 protein: CASSLEFRGSIETQYF. CDR3 DNA sequence: TGCGCCAGCAGCTTGGAGTTTCGCGGGAGTATAGAGACCCAGTACTTC.

This chain links TRBV29-1 with TRBJ2-1; 8 bases match TRBD2. The CDR3 consists of 16 residues. Losses at the gene ends were 2 bases for V and 10 bases for J; bases not matched to a gene: 16. The germline gives CDR1 SQVTM, CDR2 ANQGSEA. DNA of the CDR3: TGCAGCGTTGAAATTGTGGCGAGCGGGAGAGGGTACGAGCAGTTCTTC. Translated, it gives CSVEIVASGRGYEQFF.

This rearrangement joins TRBV20-1 to TRBJ2-2; possible D gene TRBD1, 5 bases. The CDR3 loop spans 11 amino acids. CDR1 is DFQATT, CDR2 SNEGSKA, per germline (reference sequence). Trimming took off 2 bases at V and 8 bases at J, with 6 bases between the two ends. The CDR3 is CSARQGGELFF. CDR3 nucleotide sequence: TGCAGTGCTAGACAGGGAGGGGAGCTGTTTTTT.

This clone showed up just a few times. The J gene is TRBJ2-2, the V gene TRBV27; TRBD1 aligns across 7 bases. Per the germline V gene, CDR1 is MNHEY and CDR2 is SMNVEV (reference sequence). The CDR3 extends over 13 amino acids. J gave up 8 bases and V 3 bases, and 3 bases lay outside the gene matches. CDR3 sequence: CASSFEGQGELFF. The CDR3 nucleotides read TGTGCCAGCAGTTTCGAGGGACAGGGGGAGCTGTTTTTT.